This T cell receptor (beta chain) appears in the sequencing data of a study of CD8 T cells in ankylosing spondylitis. Study-wide results and limits: There was reportedly significant enrichment of clones that were disease-linked in matched ankylosing spondylitis synovial fluid.

Researchers built TCR beta libraries using quantitative 5'-RACE with molecular barcodes. In TCRdb, the 5' RACE reads were re-called with MiXCR into one record per CDR3 protein. The sample holds some 140,000 distinct CDR3 sequences, 7% to 8% seen once. The V gene's germline CDR1 is SGHRS and CDR2 YFSETQ. The CDR3 sequence is 15 residues long. With 2 bases clipped from V and 7 bases from J, the junction kept 8 bases outside the gene matches. This clonotype appeared many times. The antigen remains unidentified. This clonotype was sampled from a female donor with ankylosing spondylitis or in good health (not recorded which). The sequenced sample was blood, either unsorted or a sorted T cell fraction (not recorded which). The chain recombines TRBV5-1 with TRBJ1-1; the match to TRBD1 covers 10 bases. DNA for the CDR3: TGCGCCAGCAGCTTCGGGACAGGGGAAGGATTTGAAGCTTTCTTT. The encoded protein is CASSFGTGEGFEAFF.